This is a list of T cell receptor beta chains from one sample in a study of tumor-infiltrating lymphocytes in primary liver carcinoma. MiXCR, run by TCRdb on the multiplex PCR reads, gives a single entry per CDR3 protein. The sample records tens of thousands of distinct CDR3 sequences, approximately 69% being singletons. The sequenced sample was tumor-adjacent normal liver tissue. Receptors were obtained from a man in his forties with primary liver carcinoma and hepatitis B virus infection. Each CDR3 is given without its conserved first and last residue. Each record gives: D gene, V gene, J gene, CDR3 protein. A D gene is named only where the DNA matches it firmly.

TRBD1	TRBV4-1	TRBJ1-5	ASSQGTGTNRPQH
TRBD2	TRBV11-2	TRBJ2-1	ASCSGLAGSDEQF
-	TRBV11-3	TRBJ2-1	ASGFRGPGLQF
-	TRBV5-1	TRBJ2-5	ASSAGPLETQY
-	TRBV6-5	TRBJ2-1	ASSGQGNNGQF
TRBD1	TRBV29-1	TRBJ2-5	SVKGSDRAETQY
-	TRBV4-3	TRBJ2-7	ASSQESVRNYEQC
TRBD1	TRBV11-2	TRBJ1-2	ASNYTGGSSPSYT
TRBD2	TRBV7-8	TRBJ2-1	TSSSLRGSGRTNEQF
-	TRBV29-1	TRBJ2-7	SVEGQGGYEQY